One TCR beta chain is described in this entry. The sample comes from a study of blood T cell repertoires in COVID-19. TCRdb keeps only in-frame clones here, not all; method: immunoSEQ multiplex PCR. This repertoire shows fewer than 600,000 clones, about 91% found once; its top ten account for 0.7% to 1%. The V end was cut by 5 bases, the J end by 2 bases, with 4 bases between. Germline V gene lookup returns CDR1 SGHAT and CDR2 FQDESV (reference sequence). This CDR3 spans 11 amino acids. The receptor's source is a man aged 18 to 29 with COVID-19, enrolled during active disease. The sequenced material came from peripheral blood. The gene calls are TRBV11-1 and TRBJ2-7; D uncertain. The chain's CDR3 is CASSRAYEQYF. In nucleotides, the CDR3 is TGTGCCAGCAGCCGTGCCTACGAGCAGTACTTC.